The T cell receptor (beta chain) under discussion was sequenced for a study of shared clonotypes between healthy human individuals. This CDR3 spans 15 amino acids. Germline V lookup: CDR1 SGHTA, CDR2 FQGTGA. Trimming removed 3 bases at V and 1 base at J, with 10 bases between. This clone was detected once. Its antigen is unidentified. Study-wide findings and caveats: When compared with the clonotypes that were shared by all four sorted-subset donors, the non-shared clonotypes turned out to have lower generation probabilities. Relative to memory subsets, naive subsets generally showed larger estimated richness.

Sorted-subset replicate PCRs used 200 ng of genomic DNA. This amount corresponded to tens of thousands of T cell genomes. TCRdb's copy holds only in-frame clones and misses some; the assay was immunoSEQ multiplex PCR. The sample includes 550,000 to 700,000 clones, around four fifths seen only once; the top ten take around 1.8%. The TCR was taken from a woman in her 30s in good health. The sequenced sample was memory CD4+ T cells sorted from blood. Subset: CD45RA-negative fraction. The gene calls are TRBV7-3 and TRBJ2-1; maybe TRBD2 (5 bases). The CDR3 is CASSFSGESYNEQFF. The CDR3 nucleotides read TGTGCCAGCAGCTTCTCCGGGGAGTCCTACAATGAGCAGTTCTTC.